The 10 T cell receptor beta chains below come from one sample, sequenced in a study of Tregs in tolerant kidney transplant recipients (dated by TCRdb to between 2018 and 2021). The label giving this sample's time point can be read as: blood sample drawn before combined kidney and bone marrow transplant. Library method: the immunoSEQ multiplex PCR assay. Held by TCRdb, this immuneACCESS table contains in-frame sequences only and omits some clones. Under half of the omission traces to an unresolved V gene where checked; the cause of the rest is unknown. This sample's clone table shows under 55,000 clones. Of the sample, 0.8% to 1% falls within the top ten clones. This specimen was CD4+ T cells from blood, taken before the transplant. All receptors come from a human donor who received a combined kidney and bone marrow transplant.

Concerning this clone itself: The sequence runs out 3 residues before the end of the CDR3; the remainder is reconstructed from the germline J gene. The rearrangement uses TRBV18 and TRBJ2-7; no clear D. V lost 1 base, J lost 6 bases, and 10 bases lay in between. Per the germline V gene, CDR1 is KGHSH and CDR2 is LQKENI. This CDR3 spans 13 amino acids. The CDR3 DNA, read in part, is TGTGCCAGCTCACCACTAAAAGGGTCCGAG. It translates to CASSPLKGSE. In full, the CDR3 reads CASSPLKGSEQYF.

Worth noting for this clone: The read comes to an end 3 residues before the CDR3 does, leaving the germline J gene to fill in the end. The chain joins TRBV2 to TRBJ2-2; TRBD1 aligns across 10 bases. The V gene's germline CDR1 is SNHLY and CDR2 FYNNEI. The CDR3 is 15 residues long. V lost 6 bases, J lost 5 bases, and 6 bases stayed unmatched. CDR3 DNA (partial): TGTGCCAGCAGAAAGGGACAGGGGCCGACCGGGGAG. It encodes CASRKGQGPTGE. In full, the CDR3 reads CASRKGQGPTGELFF.

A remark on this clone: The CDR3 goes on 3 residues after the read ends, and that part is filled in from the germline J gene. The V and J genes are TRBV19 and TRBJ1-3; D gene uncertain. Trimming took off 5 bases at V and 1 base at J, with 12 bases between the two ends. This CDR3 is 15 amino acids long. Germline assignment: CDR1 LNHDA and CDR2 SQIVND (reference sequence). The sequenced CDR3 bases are TGTGCCAGTAGTCCGGGGAGGCTGTCTGGAAACACC. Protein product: CASSPGRLSGNT. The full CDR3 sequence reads CASSPGRLSGNTIYF.

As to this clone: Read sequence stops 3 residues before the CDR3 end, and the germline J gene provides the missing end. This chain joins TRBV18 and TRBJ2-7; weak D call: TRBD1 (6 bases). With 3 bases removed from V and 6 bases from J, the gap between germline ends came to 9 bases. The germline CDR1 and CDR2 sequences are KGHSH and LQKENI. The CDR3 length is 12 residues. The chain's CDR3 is CASSPQGIEQYF. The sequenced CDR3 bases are TGTGCCAGCTCACCGCAGGGGATCGAG.

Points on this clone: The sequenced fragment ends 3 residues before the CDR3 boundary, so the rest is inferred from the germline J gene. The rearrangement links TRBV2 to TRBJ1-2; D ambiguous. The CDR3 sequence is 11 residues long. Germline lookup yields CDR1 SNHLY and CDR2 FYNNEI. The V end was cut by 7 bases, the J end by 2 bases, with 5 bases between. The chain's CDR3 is CASTLNYGYTF. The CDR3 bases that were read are TGTGCCAGCACTTTAAACTATGGC.

Partial CDR3 DNA: TGTGCCTGGAGCCCGGGGAACTATGGC. Residues: CAWSPGNYG. In full, the CDR3 is CAWSPGNYGYTF. J is TRBJ1-2 and V is TRBV30, with unresolved D. The CDR3 end is not reached by the read, which stops 3 residues before it; the germline J gene fills it in. Germline lookup yields CDR1 GTSNPN and CDR2 SVGIG (reference sequence). V lost 3 bases and J 2 bases, leaving 7 bases between the germline ends. The CDR3 is made up of 12 amino acids.

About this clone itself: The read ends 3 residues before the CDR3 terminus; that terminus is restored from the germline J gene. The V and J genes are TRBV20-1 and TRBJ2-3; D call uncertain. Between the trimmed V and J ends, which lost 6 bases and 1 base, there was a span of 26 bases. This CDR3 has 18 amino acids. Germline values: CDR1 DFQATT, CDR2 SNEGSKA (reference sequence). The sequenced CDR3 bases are TGCAGTGCCGCCACCCAGGTTTCGGAGCTCGTCGGCACAGATACG. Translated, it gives CSAATQVSELVGTDT. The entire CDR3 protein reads CSAATQVSELVGTDTQYF.

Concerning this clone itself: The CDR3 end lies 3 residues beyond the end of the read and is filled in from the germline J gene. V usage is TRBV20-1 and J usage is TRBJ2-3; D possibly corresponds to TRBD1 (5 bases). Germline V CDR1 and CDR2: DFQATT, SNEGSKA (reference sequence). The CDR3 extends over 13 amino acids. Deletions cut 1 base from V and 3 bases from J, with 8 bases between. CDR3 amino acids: CSARGTRTDTQYF. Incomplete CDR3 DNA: TGCAGTGCTAGAGGGACAAGGACAGATACG.

This chain's CDR3 is CATRSGSVADTQYF. Incomplete CDR3 DNA: TGTGCCACCCGAAGCGGGAGTGTCGCAGATACG. This chain joins TRBV19 and TRBJ2-3; 8 positions agree with TRBD2. The CDR3 end falls 3 residues outside the read, so it is completed with the germline J gene. Unmatched junction bases numbered 10, after V lost 10 bases and J lost 4 bases. Germline CDR1 reads LNHDA; CDR2 reads SQIVND (reference sequence). This CDR3 comprises 14 residues.

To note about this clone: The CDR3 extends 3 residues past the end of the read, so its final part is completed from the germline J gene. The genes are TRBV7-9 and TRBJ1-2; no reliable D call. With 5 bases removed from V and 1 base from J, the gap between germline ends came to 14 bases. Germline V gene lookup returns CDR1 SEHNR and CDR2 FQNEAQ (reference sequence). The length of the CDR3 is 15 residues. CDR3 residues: CASSAGSGNNYGYTF. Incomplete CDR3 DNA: TGTGCCAGCAGCGCTGGGTCGGGTAATAACTATGGC.